The 25 T cell receptor beta chains presented below share a single source sample, sequenced in a study of OX40 agonist ivuxolimab in advanced cancers. Produced via immunoSEQ multiplex PCR; TCRdb's table is partial and in-frame only. The sample has over 90,000 clones; approximately 94% are singletons. The sample consisted of CD4+ or CD8+ T cells sorted from blood, taken in a trial of the OX40 agonist ivuxolimab. Receptors were obtained from an adult with an advanced solid tumor such as melanoma, head and neck, liver or kidney cancer.

The gene calls are TRBV4-3 and TRBJ2-5; 10 nucleotides agree with TRBD2. From germline, CDR1 is LGHNA and CDR2 YSLEER. The CDR3 contains 19 residues. J lost 2 bases, V lost 3 bases, and 15 bases had no gene match. The CDR3 nucleotides are TGCGCCAGCAGCCAGAGGTTAGCGGGAGGAGGTGGGGCTCAAGAGACCCAGTACTTC. It codes for CASSQRLAGGGGAQETQYF.

This chain uses TRBV16 with TRBJ1-2; the D gene is possibly TRBD1 (5 bases). Germline values: CDR1 KGHSY, CDR2 FQNENV. V gave up 1 base and J gave up 4 bases, with 13 bases separating them. This CDR3 is 15 amino acids long. As DNA, the CDR3 is TGTGCCAGCAGCCAATTCTCGAGGGACGGCTATGGCTACACCTTC. This sequence encodes CASSQFSRDGYGYTF.

The chain combines TRBV9 with TRBJ2-1; D is unclear. V shed 0 bases and J shed 5 bases, with 9 bases lying between them. The CDR3 is 14 residues long. Germline CDR1 SGDLS, CDR2 YYNGEE. The CDR3 bases are TGTGCCAGCAGCGTAGAAGTCGGCCACAATGAGCAGTTCTTC. Translated: CASSVEVGHNEQFF.

This clone was seen once. J is TRBJ2-7 and V is TRBV5-5; 9 nucleotides align to TRBD1. In germline, CDR1 is SGHKS, CDR2 YYEKEE (reference sequence). J lost 7 bases, V lost 2 bases, and 10 bases had no gene match. This CDR3 region has 15 residues. CDR3 nucleotide sequence: TGTGCCAGCAGCTTCGACCTGGGACAGGGTCGGGAGCAGTACTTC. Translating it yields CASSFDLGQGREQYF.

About this clone: This specimen includes other DNA sequences encoding the same CDR3. The rearrangement joins TRBV5-1 to TRBJ1-1, with a weak D call TRBD1 (6 bases). This CDR3 contains 13 residues. Germline V gives CDR1 SGHRS, CDR2 YFSETQ. Trimming removed 0 bases from V and 8 bases from J, with 11 bases in between. CDR3 region: CASSLEGGSEAFF. The DNA for the CDR3 is TGCGCCAGCAGCTTGGAGGGGGGGTCCGAAGCTTTCTTT.

This chain uses TRBV6-6 with TRBJ2-7; weak D call: TRBD2 (6 bases). Germline CDR1 MNHNY, CDR2 SVGAGI (reference sequence). Trimming shortened V by 7 bases and J by 0 bases, and 16 bases separated the two germline ends. The CDR3 spans 15 residues. CDR3 sequence (DNA): TGTGCCAGCAACCCGATAGCGGATAGCTCCTACGAGCAGTACTTC. Amino acid sequence: CASNPIADSSYEQYF.

On this clone itself: Other DNA sequences from this sample encode an identical CDR3 as well. The chain combines TRBV4-1 with TRBJ1-2; 7 positions match TRBD1. CDR1 MGHRA and CDR2 YSYEKL come from the germline V gene. The CDR3 spans 18 residues. J was trimmed by 1 base and V by 6 bases; bases with no gene match: 17. CDR3 coding DNA: TGCGCCAGCAGTCAAAACCGGGACAGAAAAGCTATTAACTATGGCTACACCTTC. Amino acids: CASSQNRDRKAINYGYTF.

This chain connects TRBV27 to TRBJ2-7, with D possibly matching TRBD1 (5 bases). The V and J ends lost 6 bases and 3 bases respectively, with 15 bases between them. From germline, CDR1 is MNHEY and CDR2 SMNVEV (reference sequence). The CDR3 length is 14 residues. The CDR3 is CASRPLRVYYEQYF. The DNA for the CDR3 is TGTGCCAGCAGACCACTCAGGGTTTACTACGAGCAGTACTTC.

The chain recombines TRBV2 with TRBJ2-5, with 12 bases lining up with TRBD2. CDR3 size: 20 residues. The J segment lost 5 bases and the V segment lost 6 bases, leaving 22 bases of the junction unmatched. CDR1 SNHLY and CDR2 FYNNEI come from the germline V gene. CDR3 amino acids: CASRPRTSGVFSPFAETQYF. The CDR3 coding sequence is TGTGCCAGCAGACCGAGGACTAGCGGGGTTTTCTCCCCTTTTGCGGAGACCCAGTACTTC.

The chain is built from TRBV28 and TRBJ1-5, with D possibly TRBD1 on 6 matching bases. Looked up from germline, CDR1 is MDHEN and CDR2 is SYDVKM. The CDR3 contains 17 residues. V was cut by 3 bases and J by 1 base, with 16 bases left in between. DNA of the CDR3: TGTGCCAGCAGTTTTGGGGACATCGGGATAAGCAATCAGCCCCAGCATTTT. Translation gives CASSFGDIGISNQPQHF.

The chain recombines TRBV28 with TRBJ1-2, with D tentatively TRBD1 (5 bases). The CDR3 extends over 13 amino acids. Germline-derived CDR1 and CDR2 are MDHEN and SYDVKM. The V end was cut by 8 bases, the J end by 2 bases, with 12 bases between. The CDR3 region is CASAQGRNYGYTF. CDR3 sequence (DNA): TGTGCCAGCGCCCAGGGCAGAAACTATGGCTACACCTTC.

This sequence joins TRBV6-1 and TRBJ1-3, with D unclear. V was cut by 4 bases and J by 2 bases, with 9 bases left in between. There are 14 residues in the CDR3. Germline loops: CDR1 MNHNS, CDR2 SASEGT. Here the CDR3 DNA reads TGTGCCAGCAGTGGGTCCCGGGCTGGAAACACCATATATTTT. Translation: CASSGSRAGNTIYF.

V usage is TRBV7-9 and J usage is TRBJ1-1; D is ambiguous. The CDR3 runs to 13 residues. Trimming left V 4 bases short and J 4 bases short, with 10 bases between. CDR1 is SEHNR and CDR2 is FQNEAQ in the germline V gene (reference sequence). The CDR3 sequence is CASSSAWSTEAFF. CDR3 in DNA: TGTGCCAGCAGCTCGGCGTGGAGCACTGAAGCTTTCTTT. The full variable domain, with the rest looked up from reference TRBV7-9 and TRBJ1-1, is DTGVSQNPRHKITKRGQNVTFRCDPISEHNRLYWYRQTLGQGPEFLTYFQNEAQLEKSRLLSDRFSAERPKGSFSTLEIQRTEQGDSAMYLCASSSAWSTEAFFGQGTRLTVV.

This chain links TRBV21-1 with TRBJ2-1; the table gives TRBD2 as D, unverified against the DNA. TRBV21-1 is annotated as a pseudogene. The CDR3 covers 16 residues. The CDR3 bases are TGTGCCAGCAGCTTTAAAGGCGGGGGGGCCAAAAATGAGCAGTTCTTC. Its translation: CASSFKGGGAKNEQFF.

The rearrangement joins TRBV27 to TRBJ2-7; either TRBD1 or TRBD2 may fit D (5 bases each). With 6 bases removed from V and 7 bases from J, the gap between germline ends came to 13 bases. Germline-derived CDR1 and CDR2 are MNHEY and SMNVEV (reference sequence). The CDR3 sequence is 12 residues long. The CDR3 DNA follows: TGTGCCAGCAGGAATTTGGGGGAGGAGCAGTACTTC. Residues: CASRNLGEEQYF.

This chain uses TRBV9 with TRBJ2-5; a weak D match, TRBD1 (5 bases). Trimming removed 4 bases from V and 3 bases from J, with 13 bases in between. The CDR3 contains 14 residues. CDR1 is SGDLS and CDR2 is YYNGEE in the germline V gene. The CDR3, as DNA: TGTGCCAGCAGCTTTCGGACAAGCGAAGAGACCCAGTACTTC. This sequence encodes CASSFRTSEETQYF.

The rearrangement links TRBV6-5 to TRBJ2-1; D is perhaps TRBD2 (5 bases). Trimming took off 5 bases at V and 2 bases at J, with 7 bases between the two ends. The CDR3 covers 13 residues. Germline V gene data show CDR1 as MNHEY and CDR2 as SVGAGI. CDR3 residues: CASSGLAYNEQFF. The DNA for the CDR3 is TGTGCCAGCAGTGGACTGGCCTACAATGAGCAGTTCTTC.

The chain employs TRBV29-1 and TRBJ2-7; D unresolved. CDR1 and CDR2 from the germline V gene are SQVTM and ANQGSEA. Trimming took 5 bases from V and 6 from J, leaving 17 bases between them. There are 13 residues in the CDR3. CDR3 nucleotide sequence: TGCAGCGTTAGGGCGGTGGCAGCCCTCGAGCAGTACTTC. This sequence encodes CSVRAVAALEQYF.

CDR3 DNA sequence: TGTGCCACAAGGGGCAATTACGGATATAATTCACCCCTCCACTTT. Its protein product is CATRGNYGYNSPLHF. V gene TRBV28 combines with J gene TRBJ1-6, with D tentatively TRBD1 (5 bases). Trimming pared 10 bases from V and 4 bases from J, leaving 17 bases between. Per germline, CDR1 MDHEN and CDR2 SYDVKM. There are 15 residues in the CDR3.

V is TRBV6-5 and J is TRBJ1-3; TRBD1 aligns across 9 bases. The ends lost 6 bases at V and 0 bases at J; junction bases unmatched: 3. Germline V gene data show CDR1 as MNHEY and CDR2 as SVGAGI. The CDR3 contains 15 residues. The CDR3, as DNA: TGTGCCAGCAGCGACAGGGGGATCTCTGGAAACACCATATATTTT. Its protein product is CASSDRGISGNTIYF.

To note about this clone: Compared with germline, one end of the junction differs, possibly owing to a read error. The chain couples TRBV9 to TRBJ2-1; the D gene is possibly TRBD2 (6 bases). This CDR3 spans 15 amino acids. Looked up from germline, CDR1 is SGDLS and CDR2 is YYNGEE. The CDR3 DNA reads as TGTGCCAGCAGCGTAGCTTGGGACTCCGACAATGAGCAGTTCTTC. Translated: CASSVAWDSDNEQFF.

This chain uses TRBV19 with TRBJ2-7; 7 nucleotides match TRBD2. Germline V gene sequence: CDR1 LNHDA, CDR2 SQIVND (reference sequence). The CDR3 has 15 amino acids. Unmatched junction bases numbered 7, after V lost 0 bases and J lost 5 bases. The CDR3 DNA follows: TGTGCCAGTAGTATAGAGGGCGGGAGAAGAGACGAGCAGTACTTC. Protein sequence: CASSIEGGRRDEQYF.

This chain connects TRBV19 to TRBJ1-5; TRBD1 matches at 7 bases. With V trimmed by 5 bases and J by 3 bases, 7 bases remained unmatched. The germline V gene encodes CDR1 LNHDA and CDR2 SQIVND (reference sequence). The CDR3 extends over 15 amino acids. The CDR3 nucleotides are TGTGCCAGTAGTTCACGACAGGGCGTCAATCAGCCCCAGCATTTT. Translation: CASSSRQGVNQPQHF.

This clone was picked up one time. Relative to the germline gene, one junction end is altered; a read error may explain this. This rearrangement joins TRBV7-9 to TRBJ2-5, with 9 bases that match TRBD1. The CDR3 extends over 16 amino acids. Germline CDR1 is SEHNR and CDR2 is FQNEAQ (reference sequence). The CDR3 spells CVSSFTPGTGKETQYF. The DNA of the CDR3 is TGTGTCAGCAGCTTCACTCCTGGGACAGGGAAAGAGACCCAGTACTTC.

The V call is TRBV27, the J call TRBJ1-4; D gene unclear. Trimming took 4 bases from V and 4 from J, leaving 19 bases between them. Germline V gene lookup returns CDR1 MNHEY and CDR2 SMNVEV (reference sequence). The CDR3 has 17 residues. The CDR3 region has the DNA TGTGCCAGCAGTTCCTCAATTGCTCGGCAGTTTAATGAAAAACTGTTTTTT. The encoded protein is CASSSSIARQFNEKLFF.